This T cell receptor (beta chain) was sequenced in a study of Graves' ophthalmopathy and Graves' hyperthyroidism. The length of the CDR3 is 16 residues. The V and J ends lost 1 base and 7 bases respectively, with 17 bases between them. From germline, CDR1 is LGHNA and CDR2 YNFKEQ. Patients were excluded if they had other autoimmune diseases or uncontrolled infections, and likewise if pregnancy or lactation applied. TCR beta CDR3 amplification used RNA transcripts. The first round was an RT-PCR with HTBI primers, and the second round was a multiplex PCR. TCRdb reprocessed the multiplex PCR reads via MiXCR and lists one record per CDR3 protein. The table records 500,000 to 700,000 distinct CDR3 sequences, approximately 21% of them present only once. Ten or more counts support this clonotype.

The clonotype originates from a woman in her late teens or twenties with stable Graves' hyperthyroidism. Some clones in this sample may be carry-over from other donors' samples. The chain has TRBV4-2 and TRBJ1-5; the D gene is possibly TRBD1 (5 bases). The sample was peripheral blood. Here the CDR3 reads CASSQVTQGLGQPQHF. The CDR3 bases are TGTGCCAGCAGCCAAGTTACCCAGGGCCTAGGGCAGCCCCAGCATTTT.